This passage covers 14 T cell receptor beta chains from one sample sequenced in a study of glioma-infiltrating T cells after dendritic cell vaccination. Measured with immunoSEQ multiplex PCR; TCRdb has only the in-frame clones, and not every one. This table holds 55,000 to 75,000 clones, about four fifths found once. Time point given: after dendritic cell vaccination, including at tumor progression/relapse. Sequenced here: blood, sampled after dendritic cell vaccination. These receptor sequences come from a human donor with glioblastoma.

The chain is built from TRBV14 and TRBJ1-1; D remains unclear. Germline-derived CDR1 and CDR2 are SGHDN and FVKESK. The CDR3 length is 12 residues. V shed 4 bases and J shed 10 bases, with 13 bases lying between them. For the CDR3, the DNA is TGTGCCAGCAGCCCAGCCCGACTCGTAGCTTTCTTT. Translation: CASSPARLVAFF.

The gene calls are TRBV6-5 and TRBJ1-2; D might be TRBD1 (6 bases). The CDR3 consists of 14 residues. Germline values: CDR1 MNHEY, CDR2 SVGAGI. V was clipped by 5 bases and J by 4 bases, with 14 bases between them. This chain's CDR3 is CASSPGAGGYGYTF. The CDR3 DNA is TGTGCCAGCAGTCCAGGGGCGGGGGGCTATGGCTACACCTTC.

This clone was observed a handful of times. The chain links TRBV30 to TRBJ1-3; 7 bases map to TRBD1. The CDR3 sequence is 17 residues long. Germline V gene data show CDR1 as GTSNPN and CDR2 as SVGIG (reference sequence). The J segment lost 0 bases and the V segment lost 0 bases, leaving 8 bases of the junction unmatched. The CDR3 protein is CAWSVLGQVYSGNTIYF. The CDR3 region has the DNA TGTGCCTGGAGTGTACTTGGACAGGTGTACTCTGGAAACACCATATATTTT. Complete variable domain (other parts from reference TRBV30 and TRBJ1-3): SQTIHQWPATLVQPVGSPLSLECTVEGTSNPNLYWYRQAAGRGLQLLFYSVGIGQISSEVPQNLSASRPQDRQFILSSKKLLLSDSGFYLCAWSVLGQVYSGNTIYFGEGSWLTVV.

This clone occurred once. V usage is TRBV2 and J usage is TRBJ2-3, with 7 positions matching TRBD2. The germline V gene encodes CDR1 SNHLY and CDR2 FYNNEI. The CDR3 consists of 16 residues. The ends lost 6 bases at V and 2 bases at J; junction bases unmatched: 11. CDR3 sequence: CASRLETTSFTDTQYF. CDR3 sequence (DNA): TGTGCCAGCAGGCTAGAGACGACTAGCTTCACAGATACGCAGTATTTT.

The chain is built from TRBV18 and TRBJ1-3; D gene unclear. The CDR3 extends over 16 amino acids. Trimming pared 0 bases from V and 0 bases from J, leaving 9 bases between. Germline values: CDR1 KGHSH, CDR2 LQKENI. The CDR3, as DNA: TGTGCCAGCTCACCACCGGCGGGGTCCTCTGGAAACACCATATATTTT. Translating gives CASSPPAGSSGNTIYF. Combining the CDR3 with reference TRBV18 and TRBJ1-3 gives the whole variable domain NAGVMQNPRHLVRRRGQEARLRCSPMKGHSHVYWYRQLPEEGLKFMVYLQKENIIDESGMPKERFSAEFPKEGPSILRIQQVVRGDSAAYFCASSPPAGSSGNTIYFGEGSWLTVV.

This clone was counted once. This chain connects TRBV7-6 to TRBJ2-7; 10 bases line up with TRBD1. V dropped 5 bases and J dropped 0; count of bases not matched to a gene: 19. Germline assignment: CDR1 SGHVS and CDR2 FNYEAQ. The CDR3 is made up of 20 amino acids. The DNA for the CDR3 is TGTGCCAGCAGCCATAGCACCGGGACAGGGGCCCCGGGACCCTCCTACGAGCAGTACTTC. Translating gives CASSHSTGTGAPGPSYEQYF.

This chain links TRBV4-1 with TRBJ2-7; 8 bases map to TRBD2. The germline V gene encodes CDR1 MGHRA and CDR2 YSYEKL. V was clipped by 2 bases and J by 2 bases; unmatched bases: 5. The CDR3 runs to 15 residues. CDR3 in amino acids: CASSQQGLGPYEQYF. In DNA, the CDR3 is TGCGCCAGCAGCCAACAGGGACTAGGGCCCTACGAGCAGTACTTC.

The V gene is TRBV19, the J gene TRBJ2-5, with TRBD1 matching over 9 bases. With the DNA end fitting TRBJ2-7 better, the J assignment may be wrong. The germline V gene has CDR1 LNHDA and CDR2 SQIVND (reference sequence). The CDR3 contains 13 residues. The CDR3 DNA is TGTGCCAGTAGTGTGACAGGGGGCTACGAGCAGTACTTC. Translated: CASSVTGGYEQYF.

This sequence joins TRBV2 and TRBJ2-7, with 9 nucleotides matching TRBD1. This CDR3 has 12 residues. V lost 11 bases and J lost 2; bases outside the gene matches: 4. From germline, CDR1 is SNHLY and CDR2 FYNNEI. In DNA, the CDR3 is TGTGCCTGGACAGGGGCCCCCTACGAGCAGTACTTC. Amino acids: CAWTGAPYEQYF.

The V gene is TRBV7-9, the J gene TRBJ2-2; the D gene is possibly TRBD2 (5 bases). Trimming pared 4 bases from V and 3 bases from J, leaving 12 bases between. There are 15 residues in the CDR3. The germline CDR1 and CDR2 sequences are SEHNR and FQNEAQ (reference sequence). CDR3 nucleotides: TGTGCCAGCAGCTGGGGAGCTACAGACACCGGGGAGCTGTTTTTT. This sequence encodes CASSWGATDTGELFF. Combining the CDR3 with reference TRBV7-9 and TRBJ2-2 gives the whole variable domain DTGVSQNPRHKITKRGQNVTFRCDPISEHNRLYWYRQTLGQGPEFLTYFQNEAQLEKSRLLSDRFSAERPKGSFSTLEIQRTEQGDSAMYLCASSWGATDTGELFFGEGSRLTVL.

The genes are TRBV5-6 and TRBJ2-5, with TRBD1 as a possible D gene (5 bases). CDR1 and CDR2 (germline): SGHDT, YYEEEE. V was pared by 2 bases and J by 5 bases, with 10 bases between. The CDR3 consists of 13 residues. This chain's CDR3 is CASSFSGRETQYF. Here the CDR3 DNA reads TGTGCCAGCAGCTTTTCAGGGCGCGAGACCCAGTACTTC. The variable domain in full, with the rest retrieved from reference TRBV5-6 and TRBJ2-5, is DAGVTQSPTHLIKTRGQQVTLRCSPKSGHDTVSWYQQALGQGPQFIFQYYEEEERQRGNFPDRFSGHQFPNYSSELNVNALLLGDSALYLCASSFSGRETQYFGPGTRLLVL.

This clone was seen just once. Other DNA sequences of this sample code for an identical CDR3. The J gene is TRBJ1-5, the V gene TRBV27, with unresolved D. The CDR3 extends over 13 amino acids. Germline CDR1 reads MNHEY; CDR2 reads SMNVEV (reference sequence). V gave up 4 bases and J gave up 4 bases, with 8 bases separating them. The CDR3 nucleotides are TGTGCCAGCAGTTCCATTAGTAATCAGCCCCAGCATTTT. Translation: CASSSISNQPQHF.

The V gene is TRBV19, the J gene TRBJ1-2; 10 bases align to TRBD1. The CDR3 runs to 16 residues. V shed 2 bases, J shed 7 bases, and the junction held 10 bases outside the gene matches. Germline V gene sequence: CDR1 LNHDA, CDR2 SQIVND (reference sequence). CDR3 in amino acids: CASSISIGTGVSGYTF. DNA for the CDR3: TGTGCCAGTAGTATATCTATCGGGACAGGGGTCTCTGGCTACACCTTC.

The chain couples TRBV18 to TRBJ1-2; 9 positions agree with TRBD1. This CDR3 is built from 15 residues. Germline V gives CDR1 KGHSH, CDR2 LQKENI. V shed 2 bases and J 3 bases; nucleotides not matched to a gene: 4. CDR3 amino acids: CASSPGQGRDYGYTF. The CDR3 coding sequence is TGTGCCAGCTCACCAGGACAGGGGAGGGACTATGGCTACACCTTC.